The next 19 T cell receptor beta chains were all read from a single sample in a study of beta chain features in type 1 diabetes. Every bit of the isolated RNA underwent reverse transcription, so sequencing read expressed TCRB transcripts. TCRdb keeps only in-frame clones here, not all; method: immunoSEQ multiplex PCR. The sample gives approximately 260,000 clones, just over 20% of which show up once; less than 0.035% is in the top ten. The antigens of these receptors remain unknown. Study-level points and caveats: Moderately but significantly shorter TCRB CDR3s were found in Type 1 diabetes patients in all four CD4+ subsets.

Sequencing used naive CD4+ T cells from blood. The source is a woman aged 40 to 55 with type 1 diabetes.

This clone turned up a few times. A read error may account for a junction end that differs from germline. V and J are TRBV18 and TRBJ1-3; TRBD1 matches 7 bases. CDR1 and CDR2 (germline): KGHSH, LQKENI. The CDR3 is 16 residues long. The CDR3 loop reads CASGRGQVRSGNTMYF. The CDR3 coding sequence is TGTGCCAGCGGGCGAGGACAGGTTCGCTCTGGAAACACCATGTATTTT. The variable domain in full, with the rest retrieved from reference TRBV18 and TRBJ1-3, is NAGVMQNPRHLVRRRGQEARLRCSPMKGHSHVYWYRQLPEEGLKFMVYLQKENIIDESGMPKERFSAEFPKEGPSILRIQQVVRGDSAAYFCASGRGQVRSGNTMYFGEGSWLTVV.

CDR3 DNA: TGTGCCAGCGGACTAGCGGGACTTTACAATGAGCAGTTCTTC. Translated: CASGLAGLYNEQFF. The gene calls are TRBV7-9 and TRBJ2-1; TRBD2 agrees at 12 bases. V was pared by 8 bases and J by 4 bases, with 3 bases of the junction left unmatched. CDR3 length: 14 residues. Germline CDR1 and CDR2: SEHNR and FQNEAQ (reference sequence).

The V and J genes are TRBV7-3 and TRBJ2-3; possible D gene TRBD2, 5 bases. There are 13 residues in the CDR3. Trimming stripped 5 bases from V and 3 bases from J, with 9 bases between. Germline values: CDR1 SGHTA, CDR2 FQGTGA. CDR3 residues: CASSGSGTDTQYF. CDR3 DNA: TGTGCCAGCAGCGGGAGTGGGACAGATACGCAGTATTTT.

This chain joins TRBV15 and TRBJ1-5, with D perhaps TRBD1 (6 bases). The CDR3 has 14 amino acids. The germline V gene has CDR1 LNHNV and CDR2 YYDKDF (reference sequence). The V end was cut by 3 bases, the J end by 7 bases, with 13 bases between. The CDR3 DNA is TGTGCCACCAGCAGTACAGGGTCGCGACAGCCCCAGCATTTT. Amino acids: CATSSTGSRQPQHF.

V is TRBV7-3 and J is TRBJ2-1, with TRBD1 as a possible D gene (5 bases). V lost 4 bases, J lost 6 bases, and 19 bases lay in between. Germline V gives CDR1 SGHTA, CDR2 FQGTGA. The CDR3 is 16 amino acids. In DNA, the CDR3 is TGTGCCAGCAGCTGGAGTCAGGACACTTCAGGCAATGAGCAGTTCTTC. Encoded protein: CASSWSQDTSGNEQFF.

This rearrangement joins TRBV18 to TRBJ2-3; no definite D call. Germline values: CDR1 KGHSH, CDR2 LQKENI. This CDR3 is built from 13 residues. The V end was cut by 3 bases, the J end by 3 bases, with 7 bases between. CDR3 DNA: TGTGCCAGCTCACCCTTATTGACAGATACGCAGTATTTT. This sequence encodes CASSPLLTDTQYF.

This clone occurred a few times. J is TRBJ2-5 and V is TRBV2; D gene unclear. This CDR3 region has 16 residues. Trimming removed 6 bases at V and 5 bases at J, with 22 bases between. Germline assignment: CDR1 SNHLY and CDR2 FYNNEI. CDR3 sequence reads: CASSLEVLATGETQYF. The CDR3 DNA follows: TGTGCCAGCAGCCTAGAGGTACTTGCGACCGGGGAGACCCAGTACTTC.

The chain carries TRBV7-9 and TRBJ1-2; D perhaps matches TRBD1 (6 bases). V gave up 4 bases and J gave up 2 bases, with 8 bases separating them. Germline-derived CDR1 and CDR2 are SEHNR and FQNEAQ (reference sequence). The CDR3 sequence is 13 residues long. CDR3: CASSSTGNYGYTF. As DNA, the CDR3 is TGTGCCAGCAGCTCCACAGGGAACTATGGCTACACCTTC.

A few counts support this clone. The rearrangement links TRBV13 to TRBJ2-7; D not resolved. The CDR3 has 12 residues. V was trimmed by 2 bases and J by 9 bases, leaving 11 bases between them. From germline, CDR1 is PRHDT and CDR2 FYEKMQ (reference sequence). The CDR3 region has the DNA TGTGCCAGCAGCTTAAGCGCCCAAGGGCAGTACTTC. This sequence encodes CASSLSAQGQYF.

The CDR3 spells CAWSLLGPGGNTIYF. The CDR3, as DNA: TGTGCCTGGAGTTTACTCGGTCCTGGTGGAAACACCATATATTTT. The gene calls are TRBV30 and TRBJ1-3; D not resolved. V lost 2 bases to trimming and J lost 3 bases, with 14 bases between them. The CDR3 loop spans 15 amino acids. In germline, CDR1 is GTSNPN, CDR2 SVGIG (reference sequence).

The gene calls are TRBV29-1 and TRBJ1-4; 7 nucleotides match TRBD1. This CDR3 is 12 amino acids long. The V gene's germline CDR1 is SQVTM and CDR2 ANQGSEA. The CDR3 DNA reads TGCAGTCTCTTTGTCAGGGGGGAAAAACTGTTTTTT. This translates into CSLFVRGEKLFF.

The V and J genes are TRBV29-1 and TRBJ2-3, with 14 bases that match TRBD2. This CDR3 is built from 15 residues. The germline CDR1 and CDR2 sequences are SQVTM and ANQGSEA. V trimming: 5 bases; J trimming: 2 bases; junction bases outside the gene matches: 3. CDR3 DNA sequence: TGCAGCGTTCGGACTAGCGGGAGGTCCACAGATACGCAGTATTTT. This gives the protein CSVRTSGRSTDTQYF.

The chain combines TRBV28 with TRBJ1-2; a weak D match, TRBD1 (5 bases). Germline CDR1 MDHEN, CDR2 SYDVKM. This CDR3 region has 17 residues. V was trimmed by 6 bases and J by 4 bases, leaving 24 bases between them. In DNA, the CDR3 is TGTGCCAGCAGCACTGACAGTGCGGCCCGCAGAGCCTATGGCTACACCTTC. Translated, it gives CASSTDSAARRAYGYTF.

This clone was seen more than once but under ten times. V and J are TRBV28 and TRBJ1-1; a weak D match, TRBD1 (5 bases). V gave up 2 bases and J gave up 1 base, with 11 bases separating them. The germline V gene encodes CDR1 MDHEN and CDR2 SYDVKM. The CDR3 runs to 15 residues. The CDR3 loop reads CASSLEQAPNTEAFF. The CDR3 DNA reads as TGTGCCAGCAGTTTAGAACAGGCCCCGAACACTGAAGCTTTCTTT.

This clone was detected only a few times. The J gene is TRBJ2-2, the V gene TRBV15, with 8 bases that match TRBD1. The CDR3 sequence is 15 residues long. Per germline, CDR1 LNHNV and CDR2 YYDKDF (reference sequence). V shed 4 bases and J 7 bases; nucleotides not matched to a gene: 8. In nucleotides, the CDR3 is TGTGCCACCAGCACAGGCGACAGGGGCGTCGGGGAGCTGTTTTTT. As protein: CATSTGDRGVGELFF.

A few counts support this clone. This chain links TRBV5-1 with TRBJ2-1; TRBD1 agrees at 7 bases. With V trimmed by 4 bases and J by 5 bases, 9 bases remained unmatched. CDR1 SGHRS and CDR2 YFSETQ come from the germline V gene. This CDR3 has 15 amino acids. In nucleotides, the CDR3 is TGCGCCAGCAGCCCCCTGGCAGGGGGTCACAATGAGCAGTTCTTC. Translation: CASSPLAGGHNEQFF.

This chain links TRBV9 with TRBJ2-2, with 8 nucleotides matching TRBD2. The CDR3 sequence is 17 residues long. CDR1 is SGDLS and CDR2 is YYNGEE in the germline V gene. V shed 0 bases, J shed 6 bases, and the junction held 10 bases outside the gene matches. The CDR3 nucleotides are TGTGCCAGCAGCGTAGCTGGGCTAGCGGGCTACTCCGGGGAGCTGTTTTTT. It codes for CASSVAGLAGYSGELFF. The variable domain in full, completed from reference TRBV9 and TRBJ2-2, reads DSGVTQTPKHLITATGQRVTLRCSPRSGDLSVYWYQQSLDQGLQFLIQYYNGEERAKGNILERFSAQQFPDLHSELNLSSLELGDSALYFCASSVAGLAGYSGELFFGEGSRLTVL.

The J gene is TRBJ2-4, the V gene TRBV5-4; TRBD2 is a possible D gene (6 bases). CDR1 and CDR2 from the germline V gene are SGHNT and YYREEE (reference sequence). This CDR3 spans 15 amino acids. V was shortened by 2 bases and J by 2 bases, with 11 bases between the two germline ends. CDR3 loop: CASSFGGKTKNIQYF. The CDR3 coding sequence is TGTGCCAGCAGCTTCGGAGGGAAGACCAAAAACATTCAGTACTTC.

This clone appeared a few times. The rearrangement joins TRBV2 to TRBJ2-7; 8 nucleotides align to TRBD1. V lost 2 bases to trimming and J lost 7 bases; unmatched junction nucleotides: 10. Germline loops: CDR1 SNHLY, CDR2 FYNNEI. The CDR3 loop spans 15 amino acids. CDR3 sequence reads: CASSEFPGGLGEQYF. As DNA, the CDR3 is TGTGCCAGCAGTGAATTCCCAGGGGGCTTGGGTGAGCAGTACTTC.